This T cell receptor (beta chain) was sequenced for a study of vaccination effects on CD4 cells after COVID-19. Clones were read by immunoSEQ multiplex PCR, and TCRdb kept only the in-frame ones, dropping some. The sample includes about 43,000 clones, around 78% of them seen just once. Study-level findings and limits: Both infection-induced and vaccine-induced clones contracted markedly at late post-vaccination timepoints. From healthy vaccinees, only 1 of 255 vaccine-induced clones also reacted to common cold coronaviruses.

Note on this clone: Its antigen is still unknown.

Before any sequencing was done, the ViraFEST assay used viral peptide pools to expand antigen-specific CD4+ T cells. Following a 10-day culture, CD4+ T cells were purified. Recipients of the vaccine had no prior SARS-CoV-2 infection and negative nucleocapsid antibodies. Culturing of some 2 million PBMC per well took place with around 9 IU/ml IL-2 and around 10 ug/ml peptides. Half-medium exchanges with IL-2 medium took place on days 3 and 7. Germline-derived CDR1 and CDR2 are SGHAT and FQNNGV. The CDR3 runs to 15 residues. V gave up 8 bases and J gave up 0 bases, with 14 bases separating them. The sample here was CD4+ T cells from PBMCs cultured with SARS-CoV-2 spike peptides, taken before COVID-19 vaccination. This receptor was obtained from a human donor who received a COVID-19 vaccine. This rearrangement joins TRBV11-2 to TRBJ2-1, with D possibly TRBD2 on 6 matching bases. This CDR3 is CASLSRGASYNEQFF. The CDR3, as DNA: TGTGCCAGCCTCTCCCGCGGGGCCTCCTACAATGAGCAGTTCTTC.